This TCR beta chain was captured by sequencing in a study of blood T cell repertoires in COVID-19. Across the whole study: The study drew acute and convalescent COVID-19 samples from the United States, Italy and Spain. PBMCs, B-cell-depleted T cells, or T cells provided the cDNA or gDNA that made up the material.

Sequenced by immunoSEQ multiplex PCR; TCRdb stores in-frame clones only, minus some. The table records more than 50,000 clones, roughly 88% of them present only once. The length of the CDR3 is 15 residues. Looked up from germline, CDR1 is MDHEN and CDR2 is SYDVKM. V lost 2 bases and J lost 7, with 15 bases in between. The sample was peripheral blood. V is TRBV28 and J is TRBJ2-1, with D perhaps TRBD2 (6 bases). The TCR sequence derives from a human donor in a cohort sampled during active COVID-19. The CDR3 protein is CASSLRDSILNEQFF. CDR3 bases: TGTGCCAGCAGTTTACGGGACTCAATTCTTAATGAGCAGTTCTTC.